This T cell receptor (beta chain) was recovered during a study of blood T cell repertoires in COVID-19. The trim removed 7 bases at V and 7 bases at J, leaving 10 bases unmatched. The CDR3 loop spans 15 amino acids. Germline loops: CDR1 SGHRS, CDR2 YFSETQ. Sequenced by immunoSEQ multiplex PCR; TCRdb stores in-frame clones only, minus some. The table records approximately 140,000 clones, over 75% of them present only once. The origin of this receptor is a woman aged 60 to 75 with COVID-19, enrolled during active disease. Material for sequencing was peripheral blood. This chain links TRBV5-1 with TRBJ2-1; 11 nucleotides align to TRBD2. CDR3 nucleotides: TGCGCCAGCCGGGGTAGCGGGGGGGCCGAGAATGAGCAGTTCTTC. It encodes CASRGSGGAENEQFF.